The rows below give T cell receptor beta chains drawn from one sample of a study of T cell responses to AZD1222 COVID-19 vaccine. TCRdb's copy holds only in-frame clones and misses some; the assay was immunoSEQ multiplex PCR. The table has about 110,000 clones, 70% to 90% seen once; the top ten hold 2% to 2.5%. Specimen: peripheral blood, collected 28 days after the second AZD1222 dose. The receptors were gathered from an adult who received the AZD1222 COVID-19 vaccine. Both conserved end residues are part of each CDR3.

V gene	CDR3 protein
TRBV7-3	CASSLGRGSYNEQFF
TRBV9	CASSAPTGLSSYNSPLHF
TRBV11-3	CASSRTSGEQFF
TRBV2	CASSDEGNEKLFF
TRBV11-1	CASSFGLAGPADTQYF
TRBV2	CASSGTSGINRLFF
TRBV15	CATSRNRVGTEAFF
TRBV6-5	CASSYSYREGAEAFF
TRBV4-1	CASSQDVGYSNQPQHF
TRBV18	CASSPDRANQPQHF
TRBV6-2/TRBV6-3	CASSGLGNTIYF
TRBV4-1	CASSQKGMGFNYGYTF
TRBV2	CASSGQASGNTIYF